These 21 T cell receptor beta chains were all obtained from the same sample, sequenced in a study of blood T cell repertoires in COVID-19. TCRdb's copy holds only in-frame clones and misses some; the assay was immunoSEQ multiplex PCR. The sample records tens of thousands of clones, about 86% being singletons. The material sequenced was peripheral blood. The receptors originated from a human donor with acute or convalescent COVID-19. The donor label of this sample is uncertain.

To note about this clone: This CDR3 is also generated by other DNA sequences in the sample. The V and J genes are TRBV3-1 (or the pseudogene TRBV3-2) and TRBJ2-3; 8 bases are a match to TRBD2. The CDR3 runs 14 residues. Trimming took 4 bases from V and 3 from J; bases not matched to a gene: 3. The germline gives CDR1 LGHDT, CDR2 YNNKEL (reference sequence). The CDR3 loop reads CASSPGRGTDTQYF. The CDR3 DNA is TGTGCCAGCAGCCCCGGGAGGGGGACAGATACGCAGTATTTT.

V gene TRBV3-1 (or the pseudogene TRBV3-2) combines with J gene TRBJ1-5, with TRBD1 matching over 9 bases. Germline CDR1 is LGHDT and CDR2 is YNNKEL (reference sequence). The CDR3 runs 19 residues. Losses at the gene ends were 0 bases for V and 0 bases for J; bases not matched to a gene: 9. CDR3 sequence reads: CASSQEGGQGLYSNQPQHF. Here the CDR3 DNA reads TGTGCCAGCAGCCAAGAGGGAGGACAGGGGCTCTATAGCAATCAGCCCCAGCATTTT.

The gene calls are TRBV10-3 and TRBJ1-2, with 8 bases matching TRBD1. Unmatched junction bases numbered 8, after V lost 1 base and J lost 4 bases. The germline V gene encodes CDR1 ENHRY and CDR2 SYGVKD. The CDR3 covers 16 residues. CDR3 nucleotides: TGTGCCATCAGTGAGTTAGGGACAGGATCCTCCTATGGCTACACCTTC. Its translation: CAISELGTGSSYGYTF.

The chain uses TRBV4-1 and TRBJ1-6; D perhaps matches TRBD1 (5 bases). This CDR3 is 16 amino acids long. CDR1 and CDR2 from the germline V gene are MGHRA and YSYEKL. V lost 0 bases to trimming and J lost 10 bases, with 16 bases between them. The CDR3 nucleotides read TGCGCCAGCAGCCAAGAAGGGGCGTCCAGGAGCTCACCCCTCCACTTT. This translates into CASSQEGASRSSPLHF.

This clone has only one observation. V gene TRBV29-1 combines with J gene TRBJ2-3; D might be TRBD2 (6 bases). The CDR3 is 11 amino acids. Looked up from germline, CDR1 is SQVTM and CDR2 is ANQGSEA. Trimming took 6 bases from V and 11 from J, leaving 15 bases between them. The CDR3 sequence is CSVGRGIEQYF. CDR3 nucleotide sequence: TGCAGCGTCGGCCGCGGGATTGAGCAGTATTTT.

This chain uses TRBV28 with TRBJ2-2; TRBD2 aligns across 11 bases. Germline CDR1 and CDR2: MDHEN and SYDVKM. The V gene end was trimmed by 5 bases and the J gene end by 6 bases; junction bases not matched to a gene: 8. The CDR3 runs 16 residues. CDR3 loop: CASSVAGGPGPGELFF. The CDR3, as DNA: TGTGCCAGCAGTGTAGCGGGAGGGCCGGGCCCCGGGGAGCTGTTTTTT. Full variable domain (outside the CDR3, taken from reference TRBV28 and TRBJ2-2): DVKVTQSSRYLVKRTGEKVFLECVQDMDHENMFWYRQDPGLGLRLIYFSYDVKMKEKGDIPEGYSVSREKKERFSLILESASTNQTSMYLCASSVAGGPGPGELFFGEGSRLTVL.

The chain is built from TRBV5-1 and TRBJ2-4, with 11 bases lining up with TRBD2. The CDR3 runs to 16 residues. Germline V gene data show CDR1 as SGHRS and CDR2 as YFSETQ. With 5 bases clipped from V and 7 bases from J, the junction kept 11 bases outside the gene matches. CDR3: CASRLLAGGPRNIQYF. The CDR3 DNA sequence: TGCGCCAGCAGGTTATTAGCGGGAGGGCCACGGAACATTCAGTACTTC.

The chain links TRBV9 to TRBJ1-2, with 8 bases matching TRBD1. The CDR3 is 14 residues long. After removal of 0 bases from V and 6 bases from J, the junction contained 4 bases not matched to a gene. Germline V gives CDR1 SGDLS, CDR2 YYNGEE. The DNA for the CDR3 is TGTGCCAGCAGCGTAGCTGCACAGGGGGATGGCTACACCTTC. Amino acid sequence: CASSVAAQGDGYTF. The full variable domain, in which reference TRBV9 and TRBJ1-2 provide the parts outside the CDR3, is DSGVTQTPKHLITATGQRVTLRCSPRSGDLSVYWYQQSLDQGLQFLIQYYNGEERAKGNILERFSAQQFPDLHSELNLSSLELGDSALYFCASSVAAQGDGYTFGSGTRLTVV.

In its sample, this clone was seen once. This rearrangement joins TRBV6-5 to TRBJ1-2; tentatively, D is TRBD1 (6 bases). Germline V gene sequence: CDR1 MNHEY, CDR2 SVGAGI. This CDR3 has 15 residues. The V gene lost 6 bases and the J gene lost 3 bases, with 17 bases spanning the gap. The CDR3 region has the DNA TGTGCCAGCAGCTCACCTCCTACAGGGCACTATGGCTACACCTTC. This encodes CASSSPPTGHYGYTF.

J is TRBJ2-5 and V is TRBV3-1 (or the pseudogene TRBV3-2); 11 bases line up with TRBD2. The CDR3 runs to 15 residues. Germline V gene sequence: CDR1 LGHDT, CDR2 YNNKEL (reference sequence). The V segment lost 1 base and the J segment 8 bases; nucleotides outside the gene matches: 6. The CDR3 spells CASSQGRLAGGTQYF. The CDR3 bases are TGTGCCAGCAGCCAAGGTCGGCTAGCGGGGGGTACCCAGTACTTC.

V and J are TRBV30 and TRBJ1-2; weak D call: TRBD1 (5 bases). CDR3 length: 13 amino acids. V was shortened by 5 bases and J by 4 bases, with 14 bases between the two germline ends. From germline, CDR1 is GTSNPN and CDR2 SVGIG (reference sequence). Written as DNA, the CDR3 is TGTGCCTGGGTCCCGGACACGAGCTATGGCTACACCTTC. It translates to CAWVPDTSYGYTF.

The gene calls are TRBV5-1 and TRBJ2-3; tentative D call: TRBD2 (6 bases). Germline assignment: CDR1 SGHRS and CDR2 YFSETQ. The CDR3 extends over 16 amino acids. Trimming cost V 1 base and J 1 base, with 13 bases left between them. The CDR3 spells CASSLTGDLGTDTQYF. In DNA form, the CDR3 reads TGCGCCAGCAGCTTGACCGGGGACTTAGGCACAGATACGCAGTATTTT.

A few counts support this clone. The V and J genes are TRBV6-5 and TRBJ1-1, with a weak D call TRBD1 (6 bases). The CDR3 loop spans 13 amino acids. Germline CDR1 is MNHEY and CDR2 is SVGAGI. V shed 9 bases and J shed 0 bases, with 11 bases lying between them. DNA of the CDR3: TGTGCCAGTGTGGACAGAATGAACACTGAAGCTTTCTTT. Protein product: CASVDRMNTEAFF.

V usage is TRBV7-2 and J usage is TRBJ1-3; 8 bases fit TRBD1. The CDR3 has 18 residues. The V gene end was trimmed by 5 bases and the J gene end by 4 bases; junction bases not matched to a gene: 16. The germline V gene encodes CDR1 SGHTA and CDR2 FQGNSA. This chain's CDR3 is CASSPSPAGGMGGNTIYF. In DNA form, the CDR3 reads TGTGCCAGCAGCCCCTCCCCGGCAGGGGGCATGGGAGGAAACACCATATATTTT. Filled out from reference TRBV7-2 and TRBJ1-3, the complete variable domain reads GAGVSQSPSNKVTEKGKDVELRCDPISGHTALYWYRQSLGQGLEFLIYFQGNSAPDKSGLPSDRFSAERTGGSVSTLTIQRTQQEDSAVYLCASSPSPAGGMGGNTIYFGEGSWLTVV.

The rearrangement links TRBV6-5 to TRBJ1-1; TRBD1 might be the D (6 bases). Trimming took 7 bases from V and 3 from J, leaving 12 bases between them. CDR3 size: 13 residues. The germline V gene encodes CDR1 MNHEY and CDR2 SVGAGI. CDR3 residues: CASTQGWDTEAFF. The DNA of the CDR3 is TGTGCCAGCACCCAGGGGTGGGACACTGAAGCTTTCTTT.

V and J are TRBV4-2 and TRBJ2-3; a weak D match, TRBD1 (6 bases). V dropped 5 bases and J dropped 2 bases, with 14 bases sitting between them. Looked up from germline, CDR1 is LGHNA and CDR2 is YNFKEQ. The CDR3 has 15 residues. This CDR3 reads CASSTRTEPTDTQYF. DNA of the CDR3: TGTGCCAGCAGCACCCGGACAGAGCCCACAGATACGCAGTATTTT.

The chain joins TRBV6-1 to TRBJ2-4; maybe TRBD1 (5 bases). There are 16 residues in the CDR3. With 2 bases removed from V and 0 bases from J, the gap between germline ends came to 11 bases. Germline V gives CDR1 MNHNS, CDR2 SASEGT. This CDR3 reads CASSEQGGLAKNIQYF. The CDR3 bases are TGTGCCAGCAGTGAACAGGGCGGCCTAGCCAAAAACATTCAGTACTTC.

The V gene is TRBV6-5, the J gene TRBJ2-7, with TRBD2 matching over 9 bases. CDR3 length equals 16 residues. Trimming cost V 2 bases and J 3 bases; bases outside gene matches: 8. Germline V gives CDR1 MNHEY, CDR2 SVGAGI. The CDR3 loop is CASSYRLTSGNYEQYF. Here the CDR3 DNA reads TGTGCCAGCAGTTACCGCCTGACTAGCGGAAACTACGAGCAGTACTTC.

The rearrangement links TRBV27 to TRBJ1-2; a weak D match, TRBD1 (6 bases). CDR1 is MNHEY, CDR2 SMNVEV, per germline (reference sequence). The CDR3 contains 16 residues. V was pared by 2 bases and J by 0 bases, with 13 bases between. The chain's CDR3 is CASSLNTGSTNYGYTF. CDR3 coding DNA: TGTGCCAGCAGTTTAAATACAGGGTCTACTAACTATGGCTACACCTTC.

This clone was observed a few times. The chain uses TRBV7-9 and TRBJ2-5; D may be TRBD2 (6 bases). The CDR3 length is 15 residues. Per the germline V gene, CDR1 is SEHNR and CDR2 is FQNEAQ (reference sequence). The V end lost 1 base, the J end lost 3 bases, and 12 bases lay between the germline ends. The CDR3 coding sequence is TGTGCCAGCAGCTTAGAATCATCTAGCGAAGAGACCCAGTACTTC. The encoded protein is CASSLESSSEETQYF.

The chain employs TRBV6-6 and TRBJ1-3, with D hard to call. This CDR3 region has 15 residues. CDR1 and CDR2 from the germline V gene are MNHNY and SVGAGI (reference sequence). Trimming removed 2 bases at V and 4 bases at J, with 12 bases between. The chain's CDR3 is CASSYEGISGNTIYF. In DNA form, the CDR3 reads TGTGCCAGCAGTTACGAGGGAATTTCGGGAAACACCATATATTTT.